This T cell receptor beta chain originates from a study of low-dose radiotherapy and immunotherapy resistance in tumors. Turning to the study itself: The study gave patients oral aspirin 300 mg daily for four cycles from cycle 1 day 1.

Both TCRalpha and TCRbeta chains were reverse transcribed with V-gene-specific primers. The authors ran approximately 20 PCR cycles to amplify TCRs with a constant-region primer and V-primer adapter. Using its own MiXCR run on the reads, TCRdb lists one record per CDR3 protein. The sample comprises under 90,000 distinct CDR3 sequences, around 17% of which are singletons, and approximately 2.8% rests with the top ten. This sample's time point: before trial treatment. Trimming pared 0 bases from V and 6 bases from J, leaving 8 bases between. Germline loops: CDR1 SGHDN, CDR2 FVKESK. The CDR3 has 13 residues.

Here the sequenced sample was PBMCs, taken before treatment. This receptor was taken from a male donor with prostate cancer. The chain carries TRBV14 and TRBJ1-1; D gene unclear. CDR3 DNA sequence: TGTGCCAGCAGCCAAGATAGCTTGGCTGAAGCTTTCTTT. It codes for CASSQDSLAEAFF.